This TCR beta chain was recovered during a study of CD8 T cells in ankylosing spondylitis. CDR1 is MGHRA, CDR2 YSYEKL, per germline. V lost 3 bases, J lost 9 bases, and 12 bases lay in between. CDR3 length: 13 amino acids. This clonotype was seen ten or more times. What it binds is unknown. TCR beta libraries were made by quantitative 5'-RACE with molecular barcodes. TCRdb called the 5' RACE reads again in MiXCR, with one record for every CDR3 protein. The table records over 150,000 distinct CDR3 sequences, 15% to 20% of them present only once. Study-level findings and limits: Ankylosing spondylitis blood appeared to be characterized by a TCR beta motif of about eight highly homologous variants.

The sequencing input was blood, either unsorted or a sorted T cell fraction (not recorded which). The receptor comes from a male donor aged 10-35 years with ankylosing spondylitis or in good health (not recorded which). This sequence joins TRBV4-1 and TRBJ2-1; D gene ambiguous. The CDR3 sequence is CASSHSSSGEQFF. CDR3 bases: TGCGCCAGCAGCCACTCCAGCTCCGGTGAGCAGTTCTTC.